The rows below give T cell receptor beta chains drawn from one sample of a study of PD-1 blockade in classical Hodgkin lymphoma. The repertoire was sequenced with immunoSEQ multiplex PCR; TCRdb's copy has only in-frame clones and lacks some. This sample has 35,000 or so clones, with about 80% found just once. The sample in question was peripheral blood mononuclear cells (PBMCs), obtained before the second cycle of nivolumab. The receptors derive from a human donor with classical Hodgkin lymphoma. CDR3s include the opening cysteine and the closing phenylalanine or tryptophan. The D gene is left open where the match is weak. Clone size, where shown, is once, few, many, or a class for clones that have expanded.

D | size | J | V | DNA | CDR3
. | . | TRBJ1-1 | TRBV18 | TGTGCCAGCTCCGGACGAGGAGGAACCACTGAAGCTTTCTTT | CASSGRGGTTEAFF
TRBD2 | . | TRBJ2-1 | TRBV5-4 | TGTGCCAGCAGCTTCCAAAGCGGGGGCCCCATTGAGCAGTTCTTC | CASSFQSGGPIEQFF
. | . | TRBJ2-7 | TRBV7-2 | TGTGCCAGCAGCTTGTCCCAGGGGAGGATCTACGAGCAGTACTTC | CASSLSQGRIYEQYF
. | . | TRBJ1-4 | TRBV4-1 | TGCGCCAGCAGCCAAGAGGGGGACGTGGGTGAAAAACTGTTTTTT | CASSQEGDVGEKLFF
. | . | TRBJ2-3 | TRBV12-2 | TGTGCAAGTCGCTTAAGGGTAGCGGGGGGCAGAGATACGCAGTATTTT | CASRLRVAGGRDTQYF
. | few | TRBJ2-2 | TRBV7-6 | TGTGCCAGCAGCTTAGCCCAGACCCCCCGGGAGCTGTTTTTT | CASSLAQTPRELFF
TRBD1 | . | TRBJ1-2 | TRBV5-1 | TGCGCCAGCAGTTCGACAGGGGGTCACTATGGCTACACCTTC | CASSSTGGHYGYTF
. | once | TRBJ2-3 | TRBV9 | TGTGCCAGCAGCGAGCGGAGTGCGGGACCTAGCACAGATACGCAGTATTTT | CASSERSAGPSTDTQYF
. | . | TRBJ2-7 | TRBV4-1 | TGCGCCAGCAGCCCCCCCTGGGGCGAGCAGTACTTC | CASSPPWGEQYF
. | . | TRBJ2-7 | TRBV4-3 | TGCGCCAGCAGTCCGTTAACCGGGACGGCTACCTACGAGCAGTACTTC | CASSPLTGTATYEQYF
TRBD1 | few | TRBJ2-6 | TRBV5-1 | TGCGCCAGCAGCTTGGCCCACACAGGGGGCGCTGGGGCCAACGTCCTGACTTTC | CASSLAHTGGAGANVLTF